This entry features one TCR beta chain sequence. The target of this receptor is not known. No clone much larger than this one lies a single base away; base qualities are absent. This specimen comes from a study of cytomegalovirus exposure and HLA in healthy donors (dated by TCRdb to 2015 to 2018). In terms of the full investigation: An earlier analysis of 587 of the donors reported approximately 300 Gb of sequence data and around 110 million unique TCR beta sequences from 150 million to 200 million T cells. An early release covering 550 to 700 HLA-typed donors comprised roughly 300 gigabases of sequencing data and around 85 million unique TCR sequences. Among the 398 genotyped donors, about 83% belonged to the genetic ancestry cluster associated with self-reported Caucasian donors. The study was designed to test whether signatures of past pathogen exposure could be identified by cataloging public T cell receptors. The study used immunosequencing to profile the T cell repertoires of 666 subjects and linked those repertoires to cytomegalovirus serostatus. Along with the roughly 670-subject first cohort, a separate validation cohort of over 90 different subjects was used. To predict cytomegalovirus infection status, the study brought together high-throughput TCR immunosequencing, statistical association of individual TCRs with disease status, and machine learning. To study patterns of TCR occurrence, a later analysis re-analyzed previously published TCR beta repertoires from 700 or so donors and added high-resolution HLA genotyping. In the later analysis, no new phenotypic data were used to find candidate immune exposures; instead, reliance was placed on TCR beta sequences and their occurrence across donors. An earlier analysis of around 640 of the donors used high-throughput TCR beta sequencing to judge whether each TCR beta V gene segment behaved as functional or pseudogenic. Donor age, sex, ethnicity and CMV serostatus were compiled together with the repertoire data. A later genetic analysis took genome-wide SNP genotypes for about 60% of the roughly 670 donors and used that subset as a discovery cohort. Every discovery cohort repertoire had been produced on one sequencing platform. HLA typing included class I and class II loci at four-digit resolution. Typing coverage differed by locus: A, B, C, DRB1 and DQB1 were typed in about 629-640 donors, DQA1 in about 560, DPA1 in some 600, and DPB1 in just under 490. Roughly 5 DR-DQ haplotypes were treated as single units for association and clustering because of strong linkage in the cohort. On average, approximately 250,000 unique TCR beta nucleotide sequences were sequenced per donor among several hundred genotyped donors of the cohort, with roughly 18% of those sequences being non-productive.

Receptors were amplified or captured by the immunoSEQ multiplex PCR assay. A mixture of 60 forward primers for TCR Vbeta segments and 13 reverse primers for TCR Jbeta segments was used in the multiplex PCR. Amplification of the CDR3 region of rearranged TCR beta genes was performed with a multiplex PCR assay on genomic DNA. Amplified TCR beta libraries were sequenced as 87-base-pair reads on the Illumina HiSeq System. Regarding the original processing steps: A later analysis counted approximately 74 million unique TCR beta chains across the 600 to 850 repertoires, and around 9.9 million of these chains were shared by at least two donors. Raw reads were error-corrected and collapsed into unique sequences with a nearest-neighbor algorithm that merged closely related sequences to remove PCR and sequencing errors. V, D and J gene segments were assigned by aligning CDR3 sequences to IMGT reference sequences. For a sequence to be retained, a match of at least six nucleotides to both a V gene segment and a J gene segment was required. A rearrangement counted as productive if the CDR3 had no stop codons and remained in frame with V and J, and every other rearrangement counted as non-productive. Following IMGT convention, CDR3 was defined as the stretch from the second conserved V-encoded cysteine to the conserved J-encoded phenylalanine. The earlier analysis of 450 to 750 of the donors excluded any sequence lacking an unambiguous match to a single V gene segment. In an earlier analysis of several hundred of the donors, V segments were called functional above 56.7% productive rearrangements and were called segregating when the between-donor standard deviation exceeded 5%. A statistical classification framework was built to diagnose cytomegalovirus status from the catalog of TCR beta chain sequences. V and J gene assignment, in a later analysis, came from comparing TCR nucleotide sequences with IMGT/GENE-DB human TR gene sequences. A later analysis assigned CDR3 sequences and most-parsimonious VDJ recombination scenarios with the TCRdist pipeline. In a later analysis, every TCR beta chain was defined by the combination of its CDR3 amino acid sequence and its V-gene family, and reads without a unique V-gene family were dropped. As a way to deal with suspected cross-contamination and a sequencing artifact, a later analysis dropped 450 to 600 nucleotide sequences that were highly shared and had low generation probability. In a later analysis, a clonal expansion index for each public chain was calculated from normalized within-repertoire ranks of inferred template counts. A later analysis computed generation probabilities with a VDJ recombination model fitted to out-of-frame rearrangements, and checked the results against IGoR. A later analysis scored TCR-TCR, TCR-HLA and TCR-CMV co-occurrence with hypergeometric tests, applying a repertoire-size bias correction to TCR pairs. In a later analysis, false discovery rates were estimated by permuting HLA or CMV assignments 20 times. In a later analysis, co-occurring TCRs were grouped with DBSCAN, and TCRdist sequence similarity was added when clustering was performed within HLA-allele-positive subsets. For co-occurrence clustering, repertoires with fewer than 30,000 or more than 120,000 public chains were excluded, along with several repertoires with anomalous nucleotide sharing. TCRdb provides this immuneACCESS table in a form limited to in-frame rearrangements. Some clones are lacking; in checked studies, under half of them reflect an unresolved V gene, and why the rest are absent is not known. The V and J calls and clone size come from that table; D and trimming were worked out from the DNA. The sample table lists about 160,000 clones, more than 60% of them with a count of one. Approximately 1.4% of the sample belongs to the ten largest clones.

V is pruned by 2 bases and J by 9 bases, leaving 5 bases of the junction without a gene match. The CDR3 sequence holds 14 residues, the cysteine and phenylalanine included. The DNA shown is the 42-base CDR3, in frame from base 1. CDR1 and CDR2 were assigned from the germline V gene (reference sequence) as MNHEY and SMNVEV. The research as a whole found: Presence/absence analyses assumed roughly uniform sequencing depth across donors, an assumption that may not hold. A further reported finding was that TCR beta sequences accurately predicted the HLA-A and HLA-B alleles for most subjects in the first cohort. Approximately 18 rarely observed V segments, including chromosome 9 orphons, were excluded from the earlier analysis of approximately 500 of the donors because counts were too low. In a later genetic analysis, fewer N-insertions in productive TCRs were reported among donors in an Asian-associated ancestry cluster than the 666-donor mean. Linkage disequilibrium might explain the correlated functional status among segregating V segments, but an unknown experimental factor could not be excluded. A later analysis reported that several top co-occurrence clusters appeared linked to parvovirus B19, influenza, CMV and Epstein-Barr virus. Most CMV-associated TCR beta chains appeared to be HLA-restricted in a later analysis, and the HLA associations seemed to be driven largely by CMV exposure. The sequencing pipeline was judged likely to have produced a cluster of highly shared sequence variants as a technical artifact. Because HLA typing was missing for some donors at each locus, association tests included only the typed subset. In a later analysis, TCR association rates were found to vary across HLA loci, with the most associated TCRs seen for DRB1 alleles and the fewest for HLA-C alleles. The only immune exposure information available for the cohort was CMV serostatus. Some IMGT-functional V segments, including TRBV6-2 and TRBV6-3, could not be distinguished by the 87-base-pair reads and were therefore excluded. Across donors, most TCR sequences were observed very rarely, whereas some public TCRs were present in many individuals. At a false discovery rate of 0.05, a later analysis linked roughly 17,000 TCR beta sequences to specific HLA alleles. An earlier analysis of around 600 of the donors showed that most TCR beta V segments appeared in productive rearrangements either about 87% or about 30% of the time, which broadly matched IMGT annotations. The classifier was reported to diagnose cytomegalovirus status with high specificity and sensitivity in both the original cohort and the validation cohort. This cohort had only TCR beta chains sequenced, and the lack of alpha or paired-chain data limited which features could be detected. In vitro tests confirmed that a few of the cytomegalovirus-associated TCR beta chains recognize cytomegalovirus antigens. A later analysis found that HLA-associated TCR beta chains were more clonally expanded and had lower generation probabilities than equally common non-associated chains. In the study, 164 TCR beta chains were listed as associated with cytomegalovirus. It was suggested by the authors that the approach could potentially be generalized to other disease states and immunological phenotypes. Strong co-occurrence of HLA alleles, especially DR and DQ, made assigning TCR associations to individual alleles difficult. An association between a missense DCLRE1C variant and V-gene and J-gene trimming of TCR beta chains was found in a later genetic analysis and replicated in an independent cohort.

The cohort comprised around 700 healthy bone marrow donors. All cohort members were sampled while nominally healthy, although unrecorded immune exposures were likely present. The donor tested CMV seronegative and was one of the 352 seronegative cohort members. A peripheral blood sample was provided by each donor, and peripheral blood mononuclear cells were used for TCR beta sequencing. Genomic DNA extraction from the blood cell samples was performed with the Qiagen DNeasy Blood Extraction Kit. The sequence was obtained from a young woman in good health and CMV-seronegative. This chain joins TRBV27 to TRBJ2-1; a stretch of 9 junction bases matches TRBD2. Sequencing was performed on PBMCs. The nucleotide sequence reads as follows: TGTGCCAGCAGTTTAAAGACTAGCGGCATTGAGCAGTTCTTC. This translates into CASSLKTSGIEQFF.